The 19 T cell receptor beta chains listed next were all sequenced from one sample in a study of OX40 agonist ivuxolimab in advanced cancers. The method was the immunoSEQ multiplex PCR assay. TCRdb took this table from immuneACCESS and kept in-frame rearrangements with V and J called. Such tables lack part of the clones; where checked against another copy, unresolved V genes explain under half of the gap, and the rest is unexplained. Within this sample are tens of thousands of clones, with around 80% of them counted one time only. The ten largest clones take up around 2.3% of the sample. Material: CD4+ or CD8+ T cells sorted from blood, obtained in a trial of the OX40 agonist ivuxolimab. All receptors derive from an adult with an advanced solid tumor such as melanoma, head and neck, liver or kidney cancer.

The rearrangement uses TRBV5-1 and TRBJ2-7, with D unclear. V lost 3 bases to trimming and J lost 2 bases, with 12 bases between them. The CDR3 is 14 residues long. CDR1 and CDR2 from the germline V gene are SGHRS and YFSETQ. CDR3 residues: CASSSQDRTYEQYF. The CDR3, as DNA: TGCGCCAGCAGCTCCCAGGACCGAACCTACGAGCAGTACTTC.

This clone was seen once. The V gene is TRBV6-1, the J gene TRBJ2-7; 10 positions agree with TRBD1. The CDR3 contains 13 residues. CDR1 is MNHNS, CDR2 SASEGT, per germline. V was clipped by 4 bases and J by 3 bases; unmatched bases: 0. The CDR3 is CASSGDRGYEQYF. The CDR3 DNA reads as TGTGCCAGCAGTGGGGACAGGGGCTACGAGCAGTACTTC.

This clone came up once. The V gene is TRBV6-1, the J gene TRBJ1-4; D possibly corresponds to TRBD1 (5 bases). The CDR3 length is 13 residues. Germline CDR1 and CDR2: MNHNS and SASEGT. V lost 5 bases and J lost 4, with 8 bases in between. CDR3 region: CASSRTSNEKLFF. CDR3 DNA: TGTGCCAGCAGTCGGACAAGTAATGAAAAACTGTTTTTT.

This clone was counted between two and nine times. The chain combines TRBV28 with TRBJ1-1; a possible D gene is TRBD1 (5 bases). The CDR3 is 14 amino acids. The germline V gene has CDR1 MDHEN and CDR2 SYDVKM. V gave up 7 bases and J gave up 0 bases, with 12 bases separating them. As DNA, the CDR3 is TGTGCCAGCACGAATCCGGACATGAACACTGAAGCTTTCTTT. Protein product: CASTNPDMNTEAFF. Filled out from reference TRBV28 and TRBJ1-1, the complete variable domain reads DVKVTQSSRYLVKRTGEKVFLECVQDMDHENMFWYRQDPGLGLRLIYFSYDVKMKEKGDIPEGYSVSREKKERFSLILESASTNQTSMYLCASTNPDMNTEAFFGQGTRLTVV.

This chain's CDR3 is CSTRKGVRGNEQFF. The CDR3 coding sequence is TGCAGCACCCGCAAAGGGGTCCGAGGAAATGAGCAGTTCTTC. This rearrangement joins TRBV29-1 to TRBJ2-1, with D possibly matching TRBD1 (5 bases). CDR1 is SQVTM and CDR2 is ANQGSEA in the germline V gene. The CDR3 is made up of 14 amino acids. The V gene lost 8 bases and the J gene lost 7 bases, with 21 bases spanning the gap.

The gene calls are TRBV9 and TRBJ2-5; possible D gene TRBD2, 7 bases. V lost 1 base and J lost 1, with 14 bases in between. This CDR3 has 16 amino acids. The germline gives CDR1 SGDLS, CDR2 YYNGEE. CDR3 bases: TGTGCCAGCAGCGTAAGGGGGGGGACATCCCAAGAGACCCAGTACTTC. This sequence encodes CASSVRGGTSQETQYF.

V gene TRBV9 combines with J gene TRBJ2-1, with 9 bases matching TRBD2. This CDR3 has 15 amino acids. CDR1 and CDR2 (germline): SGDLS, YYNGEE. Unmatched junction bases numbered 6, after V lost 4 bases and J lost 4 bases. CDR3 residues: CASSREAGGYNEQFF. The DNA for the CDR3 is TGTGCCAGCAGCCGAGAAGCGGGAGGTTACAATGAGCAGTTCTTC.

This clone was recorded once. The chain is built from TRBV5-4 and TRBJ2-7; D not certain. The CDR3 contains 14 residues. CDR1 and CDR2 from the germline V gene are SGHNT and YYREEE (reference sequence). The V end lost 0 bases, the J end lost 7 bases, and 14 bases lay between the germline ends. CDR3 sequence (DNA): TGTGCCAGCAGCTTGGATGGGCTTAGTAGGGAGCAGTACTTC. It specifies CASSLDGLSREQYF.

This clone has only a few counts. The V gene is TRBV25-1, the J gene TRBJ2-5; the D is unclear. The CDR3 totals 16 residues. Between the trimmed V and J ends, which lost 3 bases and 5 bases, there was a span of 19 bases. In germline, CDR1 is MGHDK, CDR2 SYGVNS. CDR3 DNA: TGTGCCAGCAGTGATCCCAGCGAAGGTTTGGTGGAGACCCAGTACTTC. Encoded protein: CASSDPSEGLVETQYF.

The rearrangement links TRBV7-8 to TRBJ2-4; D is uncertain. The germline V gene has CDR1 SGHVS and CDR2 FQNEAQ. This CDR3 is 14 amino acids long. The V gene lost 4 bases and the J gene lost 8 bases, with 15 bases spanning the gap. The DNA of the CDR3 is TGTGCCAGCAGCTACCGACTCGCTAGGGACATTCAGTACTTC. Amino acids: CASSYRLARDIQYF.

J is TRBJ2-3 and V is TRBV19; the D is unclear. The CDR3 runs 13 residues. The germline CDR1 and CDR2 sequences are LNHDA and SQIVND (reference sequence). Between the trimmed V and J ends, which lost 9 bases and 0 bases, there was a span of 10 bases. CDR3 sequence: CASRTASTDTQYF. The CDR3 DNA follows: TGTGCCAGCCGGACGGCGAGCACAGATACGCAGTATTTT.

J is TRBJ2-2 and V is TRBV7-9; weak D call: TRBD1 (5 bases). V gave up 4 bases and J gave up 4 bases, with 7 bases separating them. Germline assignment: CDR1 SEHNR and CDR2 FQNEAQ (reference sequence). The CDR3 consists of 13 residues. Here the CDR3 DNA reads TGTGCCAGCAGCTCGACAGCCACCGGGGAGCTGTTTTTT. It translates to CASSSTATGELFF.

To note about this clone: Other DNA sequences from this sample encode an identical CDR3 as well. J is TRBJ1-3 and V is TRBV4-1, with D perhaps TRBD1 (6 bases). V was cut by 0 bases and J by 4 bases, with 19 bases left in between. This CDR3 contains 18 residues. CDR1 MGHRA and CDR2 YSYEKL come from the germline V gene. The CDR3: CASSQDRAEGVRGNTIYF. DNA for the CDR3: TGCGCCAGCAGCCAAGACCGGGCCGAGGGGGTGAGGGGAAACACCATATATTTT.

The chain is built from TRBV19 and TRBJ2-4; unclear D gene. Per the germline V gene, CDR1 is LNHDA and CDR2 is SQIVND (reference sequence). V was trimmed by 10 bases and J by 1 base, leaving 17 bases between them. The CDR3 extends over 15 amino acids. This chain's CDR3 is CATTHLSSAKNIQYF. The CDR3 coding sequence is TGTGCCACTACCCATTTGTCCTCGGCCAAAAACATTCAGTACTTC.

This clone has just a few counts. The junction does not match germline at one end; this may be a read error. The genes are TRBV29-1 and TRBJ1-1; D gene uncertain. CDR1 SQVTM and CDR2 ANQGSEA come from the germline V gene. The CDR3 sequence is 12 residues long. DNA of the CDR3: TGCAGCGTTGGATGGGGTAACAGTGAAGCTTTCTTT. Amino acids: CSVGWGNSEAFF.

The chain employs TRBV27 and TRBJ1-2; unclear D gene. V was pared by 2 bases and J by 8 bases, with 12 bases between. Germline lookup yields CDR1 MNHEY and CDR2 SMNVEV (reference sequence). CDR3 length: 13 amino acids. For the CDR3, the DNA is TGTGCCAGCAGTTTAGCACCGCTGGGAGGCTACACCTTC. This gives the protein CASSLAPLGGYTF.

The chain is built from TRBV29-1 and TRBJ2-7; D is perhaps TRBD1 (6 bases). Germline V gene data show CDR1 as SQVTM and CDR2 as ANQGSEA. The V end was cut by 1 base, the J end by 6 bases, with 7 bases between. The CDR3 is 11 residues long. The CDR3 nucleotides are TGCAGCGTTGAAGTCAGGGGCGAGCAGTACTTC. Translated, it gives CSVEVRGEQYF.

The chain's CDR3 is CASSGTSSYEQYF. As DNA, the CDR3 is TGTGCCAGCAGTGGGACTAGCTCCTACGAGCAGTACTTC. This rearrangement joins TRBV27 to TRBJ2-7, with 8 nucleotides matching TRBD2. Germline CDR1 MNHEY, CDR2 SMNVEV (reference sequence). The ends lost 5 bases at V and 0 bases at J; junction bases unmatched: 0. The CDR3 consists of 13 residues.

This CDR3 is CASAPQGGNNQPQHF. In DNA, the CDR3 is TGTGCTAGTGCTCCACAGGGGGGTAACAATCAGCCCCAGCATTTT. The gene calls are TRBV12-5 and TRBJ1-5, with 8 nucleotides matching TRBD1. Looked up from germline, CDR1 is LGHNT and CDR2 is FRNRAP. The CDR3 has 15 amino acids. V trimming: 7 bases; J trimming: 3 bases; junction bases outside the gene matches: 8.